The rows below give T cell receptor beta chains drawn from one sample of a study of cytomegalovirus exposure and HLA in healthy donors. Here immunoSEQ multiplex PCR was the method, and the copy in TCRdb shows in-frame clones only, minus some. Of 150,000 to 200,000 clones detected, 85% appear once; the ten largest clones hold 15% to 20%. Input material: PBMCs. The source is a man between 18 and 29 years old in good health and CMV-seropositive. Both conserved end residues are part of each CDR3. Fields, in order: V gene, clone size, J gene, D gene, CDR3 protein, CDR3 DNA. A D gene is named only where the DNA matches it firmly. Only some rows state a clone size, as once, few, many or a class for expanded clones.

v_gene: TRBV9; abundance: -; j_gene: TRBJ2-1; d_gene: -; CDR3aa: CASSVGRVPNEQFF; CDR3nt: TGTGCCAGCAGCGTAGGTCGGGTTCCCAATGAGCAGTTCTTC
v_gene: TRBV2; abundance: -; j_gene: TRBJ2-3; d_gene: TRBD2; CDR3aa: CASSEWSLAGDADTQYF; CDR3nt: TGTGCCAGCAGTGAATGGTCTCTAGCGGGAGACGCAGATACGCAGTATTTT
v_gene: TRBV2; abundance: few; j_gene: TRBJ1-2; d_gene: -; CDR3aa: CATAELGYTF; CDR3nt: TGTGCCACGGCGGAGTTAGGCTACACCTTC
v_gene: TRBV27; abundance: -; j_gene: TRBJ1-6; d_gene: -; CDR3aa: CASSLRGLNSPLHF; CDR3nt: TGTGCCAGCAGTTTACGCGGACTAAATTCACCCCTCCACTTT
v_gene: TRBV5-1; abundance: -; j_gene: TRBJ2-2; d_gene: -; CDR3aa: CASSPSGELFF; CDR3nt: TGCGCCAGCAGCCCGAGCGGGGAGCTGTTTTTT
v_gene: TRBV7-6; abundance: once; j_gene: TRBJ2-1; d_gene: -; CDR3aa: CASSIGGGGGQQFF; CDR3nt: TGTGCCAGCAGTATAGGAGGGGGGGGAGGACAGCAGTTCTTC
v_gene: TRBV27; abundance: -; j_gene: TRBJ1-4; d_gene: TRBD1; CDR3aa: CASSSTGGGEKLFF; CDR3nt: TGTGCCAGCAGTTCGACAGGGGGAGGCGAAAAACTGTTTTTT
v_gene: TRBV7-2; abundance: -; j_gene: TRBJ2-1; d_gene: TRBD2; CDR3aa: CASSLGRRGGTYNEQFF; CDR3nt: TGTGCCAGCAGCTTAGGTAGGCGGGGGGGAACCTACAATGAGCAGTTCTTC
v_gene: TRBV5-1; abundance: once; j_gene: TRBJ2-7; d_gene: TRBD1; CDR3aa: CASSGQASSYEQYF; CDR3nt: TGCGCCAGCAGCGGACAGGCCAGCTCCTACGAGCAGTACTTC
v_gene: TRBV12-5; abundance: -; j_gene: TRBJ1-2; d_gene: -; CDR3aa: CASGLGRYGYTF; CDR3nt: TGTGCTAGTGGTCTAGGGAGGTATGGCTACACCTTC
v_gene: TRBV6-4; abundance: once; j_gene: TRBJ1-2; d_gene: -; CDR3aa: CASSDSSGAGGYTF; CDR3nt: TGTGCCAGCAGTGACTCTTCAGGGGCGGGTGGCTACACCTTC
v_gene: TRBV30; abundance: -; j_gene: TRBJ1-5; d_gene: TRBD1; CDR3aa: CAWTPQDRGDQPQHF; CDR3nt: TGTGCCTGGACTCCCCAGGACAGGGGTGATCAGCCCCAGCATTTT
v_gene: TRBV18; abundance: -; j_gene: TRBJ2-1; d_gene: TRBD1; CDR3aa: CASSALGQTPYNEQFF; CDR3nt: TGTGCCAGCTCAGCGCTGGGACAGACGCCATACAATGAGCAGTTCTTC
v_gene: TRBV6-5; abundance: -; j_gene: TRBJ2-2; d_gene: TRBD1; CDR3aa: CASSYTGTGAGELFF; CDR3nt: TGTGCCAGCAGTTACACCGGGACAGGGGCCGGGGAGCTGTTTTTT
v_gene: TRBV6-5; abundance: -; j_gene: TRBJ1-2; d_gene: TRBD1; CDR3aa: CASSYGQGLDGYTF; CDR3nt: TGTGCCAGCAGTTACGGACAGGGGCTCGATGGCTACACCTTC
v_gene: TRBV4-1; abundance: -; j_gene: TRBJ2-1; d_gene: -; CDR3aa: CASSPGLHNEQFF; CDR3nt: TGCGCCAGCAGCCCCGGACTCCACAATGAGCAGTTCTTC
v_gene: TRBV2; abundance: -; j_gene: TRBJ1-2; d_gene: TRBD1; CDR3aa: CASSLTGGYGYTF; CDR3nt: TGTGCCAGCAGCCTGACAGGGGGCTATGGCTACACCTTC
v_gene: TRBV2; abundance: -; j_gene: TRBJ2-7; d_gene: -; CDR3aa: CATQWAGQSFF; CDR3nt: TGTGCCACCCAATGGGCGGGACAGAGCTTCTTC
v_gene: TRBV6-6; abundance: -; j_gene: TRBJ1-5; d_gene: -; CDR3aa: CASSPDSFNQPQHF; CDR3nt: TGTGCCAGCAGTCCGGACAGCTTCAATCAGCCCCAGCATTTT
v_gene: TRBV5-1; abundance: -; j_gene: TRBJ2-3; d_gene: TRBD1; CDR3aa: CASSFSPGQGNTDTQYF; CDR3nt: TGCGCCAGCAGCTTTAGTCCGGGACAGGGAAACACAGATACGCAGTATTTT
v_gene: TRBV2; abundance: -; j_gene: TRBJ2-1; d_gene: TRBD2; CDR3aa: CASRSGGYTDEQFF; CDR3nt: TGTGCCAGCAGGAGCGGGGGCTACACAGATGAGCAGTTCTTC
v_gene: TRBV2; abundance: -; j_gene: TRBJ1-2; d_gene: -; CDR3aa: CASSELKRGYGYTF; CDR3nt: TGTGCCAGCAGTGAACTAAAAAGGGGGTATGGCTACACCTTC
v_gene: TRBV5-1; abundance: -; j_gene: TRBJ1-2; d_gene: -; CDR3aa: CASSLGENYGYTF; CDR3nt: TGCGCCAGCAGCTTGGGAGAGAACTATGGCTACACCTTC
v_gene: TRBV7-9; abundance: -; j_gene: TRBJ1-1; d_gene: TRBD1; CDR3aa: CASSLTGGETEAFF; CDR3nt: TGTGCCAGCAGCTTGACAGGGGGCGAAACTGAAGCTTTCTTT
v_gene: TRBV20-1; abundance: -; j_gene: TRBJ2-1; d_gene: -; CDR3aa: CSAPGRQALF; CDR3nt: TGCAGTGCTCCGGGGAGACAGGCGCTCTTC
v_gene: TRBV9; abundance: -; j_gene: TRBJ1-3; d_gene: -; CDR3aa: CASSVEIGQKSGNTIYF; CDR3nt: TGTGCCAGCAGCGTAGAAATCGGACAAAAATCTGGAAACACCATATATTTT
v_gene: TRBV18; abundance: -; j_gene: TRBJ1-1; d_gene: -; CDR3aa: CASSPPSGNTEAFF; CDR3nt: TGTGCCAGCTCACCACCGTCCGGGAACACTGAAGCTTTCTTT
v_gene: TRBV27; abundance: -; j_gene: TRBJ2-1; d_gene: TRBD1; CDR3aa: CASSSRDRYNEQFF; CDR3nt: TGTGCCAGCAGTTCTCGGGACAGGTACAATGAGCAGTTCTTC
v_gene: TRBV7-9; abundance: -; j_gene: TRBJ1-2; d_gene: -; CDR3aa: CASALGDGYTF; CDR3nt: TGTGCCAGCGCCCTAGGGGATGGCTACACCTTC
v_gene: TRBV7-9; abundance: -; j_gene: TRBJ2-1; d_gene: TRBD2; CDR3aa: CASSLLAGPYNEQFF; CDR3nt: TGTGCCAGCAGCTTACTAGCGGGGCCATACAATGAGCAGTTCTTC
v_gene: TRBV5-6; abundance: -; j_gene: TRBJ2-1; d_gene: TRBD1; CDR3aa: CASSVGTDEQFF; CDR3nt: TGTGCCAGCAGCGTTGGGACAGATGAGCAGTTCTTC
v_gene: TRBV19; abundance: -; j_gene: TRBJ2-3; d_gene: -; CDR3aa: CASSRGVTDTQYF; CDR3nt: TGTGCCAGTAGTAGGGGAGTCACAGATACGCAGTATTTT
v_gene: TRBV29-1; abundance: -; j_gene: TRBJ2-3; d_gene: -; CDR3aa: CSATRTSLTTDTQYF; CDR3nt: TGCAGCGCAACGAGAACTAGCCTCACCACAGATACGCAGTATTTT
v_gene: TRBV28; abundance: -; j_gene: TRBJ1-2; d_gene: TRBD1; CDR3aa: CASSLLTGTGIQGYTF; CDR3nt: TGTGCCAGCAGTCTACTCACCGGGACAGGAATACAGGGCTACACCTTC
v_gene: TRBV5-4; abundance: -; j_gene: TRBJ2-1; d_gene: TRBD2; CDR3aa: CASRLAGGSYNEQFF; CDR3nt: TGTGCCAGCAGGTTAGCGGGGGGCTCCTACAATGAGCAGTTCTTC
v_gene: TRBV28; abundance: few; j_gene: TRBJ1-2; d_gene: -; CDR3aa: CASRQGTYGYTF; CDR3nt: TGTGCCAGCAGACAGGGAACCTATGGCTACACCTTC
v_gene: TRBV13; abundance: -; j_gene: TRBJ1-1; d_gene: -; CDR3aa: CASSLGQSRRLNTEAFF; CDR3nt: TGTGCCAGCAGCTTAGGGCAGTCCCGGAGGTTGAACACTGAAGCTTTCTTT
v_gene: TRBV30; abundance: once; j_gene: TRBJ1-1; d_gene: -; CDR3aa: CAWSVSGTEAFF; CDR3nt: TGTGCCTGGAGTGTATCCGGGACTGAAGCTTTCTTT
v_gene: TRBV6-6; abundance: -; j_gene: TRBJ2-7; d_gene: TRBD1; CDR3aa: CASSSPTGQEQYF; CDR3nt: TGTGCCAGCAGTTCACCGACAGGGCAGGAGCAGTACTTC
v_gene: TRBV28; abundance: -; j_gene: TRBJ1-2; d_gene: -; CDR3aa: CASSPRDLYGYTF; CDR3nt: TGTGCCAGCAGTCCGCGGGACCTATATGGCTACACCTTC
v_gene: TRBV20-1; abundance: -; j_gene: TRBJ1-1; d_gene: -; CDR3aa: CSARGTAGAFF; CDR3nt: TGCAGTGCTAGAGGGACTGCTGGGGCTTTCTTT
v_gene: TRBV10-1; abundance: -; j_gene: TRBJ1-3; d_gene: -; CDR3aa: CASPPAVLGRPGNTIYF; CDR3nt: TGCGCCAGCCCTCCAGCCGTTTTAGGGAGGCCTGGAAACACCATATATTTT
v_gene: TRBV2; abundance: few; j_gene: TRBJ1-5; d_gene: -; CDR3aa: CASSEIGNQPQHF; CDR3nt: TGTGCCAGCAGTGAAATCGGCAATCAGCCCCAGCATTTT
v_gene: TRBV10-1; abundance: -; j_gene: TRBJ1-5; d_gene: -; CDR3aa: CASTAGYQPQHF; CDR3nt: TGCGCCAGTACAGCAGGGTATCAGCCCCAGCATTTT
v_gene: TRBV7-2; abundance: -; j_gene: TRBJ2-7; d_gene: TRBD2; CDR3aa: CASSLDGAGFYEQYF; CDR3nt: TGTGCCAGCAGCTTAGATGGAGCGGGATTTTACGAGCAGTACTTC
v_gene: TRBV6-1; abundance: -; j_gene: TRBJ1-5; d_gene: TRBD1; CDR3aa: CASSYGSGGQPQHF; CDR3nt: TGTGCCAGCAGTTATGGCTCAGGGGGGCAGCCCCAGCATTTT
v_gene: TRBV5-1; abundance: -; j_gene: TRBJ2-1; d_gene: -; CDR3aa: CASSLVAGYNEQFF; CDR3nt: TGCGCCAGCAGCTTGGTGGCAGGGTACAATGAGCAGTTCTTC
v_gene: TRBV13; abundance: -; j_gene: TRBJ2-7; d_gene: TRBD1; CDR3aa: CASRLQGTGVYEQYF; CDR3nt: TGTGCCAGCAGGCTCCAAGGGACAGGGGTATACGAGCAGTACTTC
v_gene: TRBV29-1; abundance: -; j_gene: TRBJ2-7; d_gene: TRBD2; CDR3aa: CSVAGELTSGRSLESYEQYF; CDR3nt: TGCAGCGTCGCGGGCGAGCTGACTAGCGGGAGATCACTCGAATCCTACGAGCAGTACTTC
v_gene: TRBV6-5; abundance: -; j_gene: TRBJ2-2; d_gene: -; CDR3aa: CASRGQRPGELFF; CDR3nt: TGTGCCAGCAGAGGACAGAGGCCCGGGGAGCTGTTTTTT
v_gene: TRBV5-8; abundance: -; j_gene: TRBJ2-5; d_gene: TRBD1; CDR3aa: CASSRRPGQRQETQYF; CDR3nt: TGTGCCAGCAGCCGACGACCGGGACAGAGACAAGAGACCCAGTACTTC
v_gene: TRBV30; abundance: -; j_gene: TRBJ2-7; d_gene: -; CDR3aa: CAFKEGTLYEQYF; CDR3nt: TGTGCCTTCAAGGAGGGCACTCTCTACGAGCAGTACTTC
v_gene: TRBV5-8; abundance: -; j_gene: TRBJ1-5; d_gene: -; CDR3aa: CASSPNQPQHF; CDR3nt: TGTGCCAGCAGCCCAAATCAGCCCCAGCATTTT
v_gene: TRBV7-2; abundance: once; j_gene: TRBJ2-3; d_gene: -; CDR3aa: CASSPGATGTQYF; CDR3nt: TGTGCCAGCAGCCCCGGAGCCACCGGTACGCAGTATTTT